This T cell receptor beta chain was found in a study of T cell repertoires in cytomegalovirus infection. Study in general: Shared public TCR beta signatures pointed to both CMV infection and a matching HLA type.

TCRdb called the reads again in MiXCR, with one record for every CDR3 protein. The sample shows hundreds of thousands of distinct CDR3 sequences, around a third of them seen only once. Turning to this clonotype: The antigen remains unidentified.

Germline values: CDR1 MDHEN, CDR2 SYDVKM. Trimming shortened V by 6 bases and J by 1 base, and 22 bases separated the two germline ends. The CDR3 is 18 amino acids. The gene calls are TRBV28 and TRBJ2-4, with D maybe TRBD2 (6 bases). The source was cultured PBMCs, collected from culture after CMV antigen stimulation. The clonotype originates from a human donor in good health (CMV status not recorded). Some clones in this sample may be carry-over from other donors' samples. DNA of the CDR3: TGTGCCAGCAGACCCGGACGGGGGAGAGTTGGGGCCAAAAACATTCAGTACTTC. Its protein product is CASRPGRGRVGAKNIQYF. Combining the CDR3 with reference TRBV28 and TRBJ2-4 gives the whole variable domain DVKVTQSSRYLVKRTGEKVFLECVQDMDHENMFWYRQDPGLGLRLIYFSYDVKMKEKGDIPEGYSVSREKKERFSLILESASTNQTSMYLCASRPGRGRVGAKNIQYFGAGTRLSVL.